The TCR beta chain described here comes from a study of T cells in Graves' hyperthyroidism and ophthalmopathy. Across the whole study: Prior to any treatment, at the point of initial diagnosis, peripheral blood was collected.

From under 12 ml of fresh peripheral blood, PBMCs were isolated. RNA transcripts provided the source from which TCR beta CDR3 regions were amplified. First-round RT-PCR with HTBI primers amplified the TCR CDR3 region. TCRdb re-analysed the multiplex PCR reads in MiXCR, keeping a single row per CDR3 protein. Counted here are approximately 220,000 distinct CDR3 sequences, about a sixth occurring once; the ten biggest clones make up 35% to 50%. Trimming took 3 bases from V and 8 from J, leaving 16 bases between them. The CDR3 consists of 13 residues. Germline V gene sequence: CDR1 DFQATT, CDR2 SNEGSKA (reference sequence).

This receptor was identified in a middle-aged man with Graves' hyperthyroidism. The V and J genes are TRBV20-1 and TRBJ1-1, with D hard to call. Source material: blood. CDR3: CSASSLGPAEAFF. CDR3 nucleotides: TGCAGTGCTAGCTCCTTGGGCCCTGCGGAAGCTTTCTTT.